These 11 T cell receptor beta chains share one sample of origin, sequenced in a study of beta chain features in type 1 diabetes. Findings and limits, study-wide: All four CD4+ subsets of Type 1 diabetes patients contained TCRB CDR3s that were moderately but significantly shorter.

The antigens for these receptors are not known. Sequenced material consisted of expressed TCRB transcripts (all of the isolated RNA was reverse transcribed). Only in-frame clones appear in the TCRdb table, and some are missing; sequencing was by immunoSEQ multiplex PCR. This table holds approximately 150,000 clones, over 55% found once. Material: naive CD4+ T cells from blood. The receptors here all came from a young man with type 1 diabetes.

The genes are TRBV30 and TRBJ1-1, with a weak D call TRBD1 (5 bases). This CDR3 is 14 amino acids long. V was cut by 3 bases and J by 4 bases, with 15 bases left in between. In germline, CDR1 is GTSNPN, CDR2 SVGIG (reference sequence). The CDR3 region has the DNA TGTGCCTGGAGCCAGGGACTCGCGGCCACTGAAGCTTTCTTT. Translating it yields CAWSQGLAATEAFF. The complete variable domain, with remaining parts taken from reference TRBV30 and TRBJ1-1, reads SQTIHQWPATLVQPVGSPLSLECTVEGTSNPNLYWYRQAAGRGLQLLFYSVGIGQISSEVPQNLSASRPQDRQFILSSKKLLLSDSGFYLCAWSQGLAATEAFFGQGTRLTVV.

This clone was detected only a few times. At one boundary the junction diverges from the germline segment, which might be a read error. V usage is TRBV9 and J usage is TRBJ2-5; either TRBD1 or TRBD2 may supply D (5 bases each). The germline gives CDR1 SGDLS, CDR2 YYNGEE. The CDR3 is 14 residues long. CDR3: CASSVAGGQETQYF. CDR3 DNA sequence: TGTGCCAGCAGTGTAGCTGGGGGCCAAGAGACCCAGTACTTC.

A few counts support this clone. This chain connects TRBV18 to TRBJ1-1, with D hard to call. Per the germline V gene, CDR1 is KGHSH and CDR2 is LQKENI. The CDR3 runs 13 residues. V was clipped by 3 bases and J by 0 bases, with 5 bases between them. The CDR3 region is CASSPGVNTEAFF. The CDR3 coding sequence is TGTGCCAGCTCACCGGGAGTGAACACTGAAGCTTTCTTT. Variable domain in full (rest from reference TRBV18 and TRBJ1-1): NAGVMQNPRHLVRRRGQEARLRCSPMKGHSHVYWYRQLPEEGLKFMVYLQKENIIDESGMPKERFSAEFPKEGPSILRIQQVVRGDSAAYFCASSPGVNTEAFFGQGTRLTVV.

This clone has only one observation. The rearrangement links TRBV19 to TRBJ2-1; TRBD2 matches 10 bases. Germline V gene lookup returns CDR1 LNHDA and CDR2 SQIVND (reference sequence). Trimming cost V 7 bases and J 1 base; bases outside gene matches: 19. This CDR3 region has 20 residues. This CDR3 reads CASTPRASGSLFNSYNEQFF. Written as DNA, the CDR3 is TGTGCCAGTACCCCCCGGGCTAGCGGGAGCCTATTTAATTCCTACAATGAGCAGTTCTTC.

The chain carries TRBV30 and TRBJ2-3, with TRBD1 as a possible D gene (6 bases). With 2 bases removed from V and 11 bases from J, the gap between germline ends came to 14 bases. Germline V gives CDR1 GTSNPN, CDR2 SVGIG (reference sequence). The CDR3 has 12 amino acids. DNA of the CDR3: TGTGCCTGGAGTAGACAGGTATTGAGGCAGTATTTT. Translated, it gives CAWSRQVLRQYF.

The V call is TRBV4-3, the J call TRBJ1-4, with D possibly being TRBD1 (6 bases). The length of the CDR3 is 15 residues. Germline V CDR1 and CDR2: LGHNA, YSLEER. V shed 4 bases and J shed 7 bases, with 16 bases lying between them. The CDR3 is CASSLTAQGGEKLFF. The CDR3 region has the DNA TGCGCCAGCAGCCTGACGGCACAGGGCGGTGAAAAACTGTTTTTT.

The V gene is TRBV4-1, the J gene TRBJ2-1, with unresolved D. In germline, CDR1 is MGHRA, CDR2 YSYEKL. The CDR3 has 16 residues. The V end was cut by 3 bases, the J end by 2 bases, with 14 bases between. The CDR3 protein is CASSQGEESTYNEQFF. CDR3 DNA sequence: TGCGCCAGCAGCCAGGGTGAGGAATCCACCTACAATGAGCAGTTCTTC.

The chain recombines TRBV10-3 with TRBJ2-5; D is unclear. Germline V gene sequence: CDR1 ENHRY, CDR2 SYGVKD. This CDR3 contains 12 residues. The V end lost 5 bases, the J end lost 3 bases, and 7 bases lay between the germline ends. The CDR3 DNA follows: TGTGCCATCAGTAGTACAGAAGAGACCCAGTACTTC. Translation gives CAISSTEETQYF.

The chain's CDR3 is CASSLMTEKLFF. The CDR3 coding sequence is TGTGCCAGCAGTTTGATGACAGAAAAACTGTTTTTT. The V gene is TRBV28, the J gene TRBJ1-4; D not certain. CDR1 and CDR2 from the germline V gene are MDHEN and SYDVKM. The CDR3 consists of 12 residues. The V end was cut by 3 bases, the J end by 8 bases, with 7 bases between. Drawing the rest from reference TRBV28 and TRBJ1-4, the complete variable domain is DVKVTQSSRYLVKRTGEKVFLECVQDMDHENMFWYRQDPGLGLRLIYFSYDVKMKEKGDIPEGYSVSREKKERFSLILESASTNQTSMYLCASSLMTEKLFFGSGTQLSVL.

This sequence joins TRBV29-1 and TRBJ2-5, with TRBD2 identical over 7 bases. This CDR3 has 15 residues. V trimming: 6 bases; J trimming: 6 bases; junction bases outside the gene matches: 16. In germline, CDR1 is SQVTM, CDR2 ANQGSEA. The CDR3 is CSVGPAGLGVQTQYF. CDR3 DNA: TGCAGCGTCGGCCCAGCGGGGTTAGGTGTACAGACCCAGTACTTC.

This clone was seen just once. This sequence joins TRBV7-2 and TRBJ2-5, with a weak D call TRBD2 (6 bases). V gave up 5 bases and J gave up 8 bases, with 15 bases separating them. The CDR3 is 13 residues long. Germline V gene lookup returns CDR1 SGHTA and CDR2 FQGNSA. CDR3 DNA: TGTGCCAGCAGCCTTAGCGGCCCTGTAACCCAGTACTTC. Protein sequence: CASSLSGPVTQYF.